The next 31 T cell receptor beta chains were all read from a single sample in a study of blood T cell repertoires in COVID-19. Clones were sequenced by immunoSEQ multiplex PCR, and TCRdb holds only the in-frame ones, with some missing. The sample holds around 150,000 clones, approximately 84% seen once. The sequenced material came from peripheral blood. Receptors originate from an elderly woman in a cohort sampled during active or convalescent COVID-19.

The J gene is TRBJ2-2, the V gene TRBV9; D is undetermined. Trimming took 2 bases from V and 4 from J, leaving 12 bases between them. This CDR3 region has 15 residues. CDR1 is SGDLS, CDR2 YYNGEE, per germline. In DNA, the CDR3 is TGTGCCAGCAGCGTCCGCATAACCGGCACCGGGGAGCTGTTTTTT. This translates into CASSVRITGTGELFF.

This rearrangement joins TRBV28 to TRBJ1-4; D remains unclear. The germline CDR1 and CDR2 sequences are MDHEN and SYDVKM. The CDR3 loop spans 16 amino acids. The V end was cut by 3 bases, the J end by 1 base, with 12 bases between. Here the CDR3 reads CASSLRDLVTNEKLFF. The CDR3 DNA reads TGTGCCAGCAGTTTGAGGGATTTGGTAACTAATGAAAAACTGTTTTTT. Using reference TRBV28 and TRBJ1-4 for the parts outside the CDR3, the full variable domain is DVKVTQSSRYLVKRTGEKVFLECVQDMDHENMFWYRQDPGLGLRLIYFSYDVKMKEKGDIPEGYSVSREKKERFSLILESASTNQTSMYLCASSLRDLVTNEKLFFGSGTQLSVL.

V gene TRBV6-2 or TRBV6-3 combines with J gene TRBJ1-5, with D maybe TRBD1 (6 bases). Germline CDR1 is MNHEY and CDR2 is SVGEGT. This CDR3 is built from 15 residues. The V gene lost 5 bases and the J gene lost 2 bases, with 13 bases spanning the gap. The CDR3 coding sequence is TGTGCCAGCAGTCACGGGGGGGCAGGCAATCAGCCCCAGCATTTT. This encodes CASSHGGAGNQPQHF.

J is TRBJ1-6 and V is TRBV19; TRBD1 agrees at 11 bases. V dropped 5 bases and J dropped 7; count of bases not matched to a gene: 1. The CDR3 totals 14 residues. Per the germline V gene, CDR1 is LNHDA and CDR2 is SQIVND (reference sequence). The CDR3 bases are TGTGCCAGTAGTGGACAGGGGGCCAATTCACCCCTCCACTTT. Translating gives CASSGQGANSPLHF.

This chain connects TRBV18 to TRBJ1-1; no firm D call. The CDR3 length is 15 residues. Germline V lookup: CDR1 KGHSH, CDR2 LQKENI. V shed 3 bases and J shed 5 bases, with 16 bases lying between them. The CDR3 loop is CASSPRNTRQTEAFF. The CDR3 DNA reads TGTGCCAGCTCACCTCGCAACACGAGGCAAACTGAAGCTTTCTTT.

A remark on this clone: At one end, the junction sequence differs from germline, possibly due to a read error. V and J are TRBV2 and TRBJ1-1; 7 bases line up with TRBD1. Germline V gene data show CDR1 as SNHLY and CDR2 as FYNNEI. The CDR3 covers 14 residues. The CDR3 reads CASSAGTAYTEAFF. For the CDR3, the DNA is TGTGCCAGCAGTGCCGGGACAGCCTACACCGAAGCTTTCTTT.

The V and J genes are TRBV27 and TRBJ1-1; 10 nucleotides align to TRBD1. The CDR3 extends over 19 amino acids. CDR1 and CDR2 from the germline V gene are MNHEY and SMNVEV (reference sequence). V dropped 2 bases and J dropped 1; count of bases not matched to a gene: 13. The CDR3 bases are TGTGCCAGCAGTTTAAGGATGACAGGGGGCGTATTTGGGAACACTGAAGCTTTCTTT. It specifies CASSLRMTGGVFGNTEAFF.

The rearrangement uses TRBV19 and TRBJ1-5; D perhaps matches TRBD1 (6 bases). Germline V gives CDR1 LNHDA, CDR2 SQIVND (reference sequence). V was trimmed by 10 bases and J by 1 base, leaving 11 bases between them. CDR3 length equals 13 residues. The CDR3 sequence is CATGDKSNQPQHF. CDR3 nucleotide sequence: TGTGCCACCGGGGACAAAAGCAATCAGCCCCAGCATTTT.

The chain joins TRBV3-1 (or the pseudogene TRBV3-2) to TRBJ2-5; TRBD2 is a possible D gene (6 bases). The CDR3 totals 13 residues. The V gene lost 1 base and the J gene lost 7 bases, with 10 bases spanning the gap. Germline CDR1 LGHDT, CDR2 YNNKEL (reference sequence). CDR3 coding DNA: TGTGCCAGCAGCCAAGGGACGGAGGGGACCCAGTACTTC. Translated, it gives CASSQGTEGTQYF.

CDR3 in amino acids: CSASIAGGGDTQYF. CDR3 bases: TGCAGTGCTAGTATTGCGGGGGGAGGAGATACGCAGTATTTT. The V call is TRBV20-1, the J call TRBJ2-3; 8 bases agree with TRBD2. Germline-derived CDR1 and CDR2 are DFQATT and SNEGSKA (reference sequence). V was clipped by 3 bases and J by 5 bases; unmatched bases: 7. The CDR3 loop spans 14 amino acids.

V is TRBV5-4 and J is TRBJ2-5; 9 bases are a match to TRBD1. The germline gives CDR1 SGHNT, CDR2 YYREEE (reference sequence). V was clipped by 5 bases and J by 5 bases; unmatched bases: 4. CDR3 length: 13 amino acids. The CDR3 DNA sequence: TGTGCCAGCAGAACAGGGGGCGTGGAGACCCAGTACTTC. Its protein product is CASRTGGVETQYF. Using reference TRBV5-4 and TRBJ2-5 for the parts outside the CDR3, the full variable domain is ETGVTQSPTHLIKTRGQQVTLRCSSQSGHNTVSWYQQALGQGPQFIFQYYREEENGRGNFPPRFSGLQFPNYSSELNVNALELDDSALYLCASRTGGVETQYFGPGTRLLVL.

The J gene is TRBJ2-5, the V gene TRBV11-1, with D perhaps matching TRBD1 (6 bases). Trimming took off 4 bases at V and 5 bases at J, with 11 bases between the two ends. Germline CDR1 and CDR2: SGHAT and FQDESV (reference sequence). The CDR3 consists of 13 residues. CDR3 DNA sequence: TGTGCCAGCAGCTCCGGGACAATCGAGACCCAGTACTTC. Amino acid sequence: CASSSGTIETQYF.

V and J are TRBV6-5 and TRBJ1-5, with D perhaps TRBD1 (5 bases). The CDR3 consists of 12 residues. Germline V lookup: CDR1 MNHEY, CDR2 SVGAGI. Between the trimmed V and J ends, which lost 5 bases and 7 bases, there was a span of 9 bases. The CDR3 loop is CASSRGVQPQHF. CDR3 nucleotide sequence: TGTGCCAGCAGTAGGGGTGTACAGCCCCAGCATTTT.

The CDR3 DNA follows: TGTGCCAGCAGTTATCGTCGGGACACCGGGGAGCTGTTTTTT. Translated: CASSYRRDTGELFF. The chain uses TRBV6-2 or TRBV6-3 and TRBJ2-2; no clear D. The CDR3 loop spans 14 amino acids. Germline V lookup: CDR1 MNHEY, CDR2 SVGEGT. The ends were cut back, 3 bases at V and 3 bases at J, with 8 bases in the middle.

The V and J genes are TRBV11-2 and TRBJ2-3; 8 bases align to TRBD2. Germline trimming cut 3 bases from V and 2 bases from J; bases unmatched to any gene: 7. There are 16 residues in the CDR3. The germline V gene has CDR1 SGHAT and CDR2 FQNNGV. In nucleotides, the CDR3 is TGTGCCAGCAGCTTGAGCGGGGGCCCAGCCACAGATACGCAGTATTTT. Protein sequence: CASSLSGGPATDTQYF.

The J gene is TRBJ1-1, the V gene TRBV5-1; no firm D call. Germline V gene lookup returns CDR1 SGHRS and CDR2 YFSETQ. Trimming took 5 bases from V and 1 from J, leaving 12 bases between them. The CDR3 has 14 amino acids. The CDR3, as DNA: TGCGCCAGCAGTCGGACTGCGGGGAACACTGAAGCTTTCTTT. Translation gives CASSRTAGNTEAFF.

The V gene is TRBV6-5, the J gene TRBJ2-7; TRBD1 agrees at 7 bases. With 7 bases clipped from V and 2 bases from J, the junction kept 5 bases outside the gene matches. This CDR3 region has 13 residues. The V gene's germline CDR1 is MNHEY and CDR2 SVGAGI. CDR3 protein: CASNRQGAYEQYF. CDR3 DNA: TGTGCCAGCAATAGACAGGGAGCCTACGAGCAGTACTTC.

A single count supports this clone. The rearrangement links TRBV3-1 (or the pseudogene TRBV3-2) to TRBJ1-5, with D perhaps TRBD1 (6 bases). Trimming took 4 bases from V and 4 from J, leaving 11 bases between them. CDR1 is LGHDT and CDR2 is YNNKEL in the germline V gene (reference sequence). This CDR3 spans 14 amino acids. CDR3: CASSLTGINQPQHF. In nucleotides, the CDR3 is TGTGCCAGCAGCCTAACAGGGATAAATCAGCCCCAGCATTTT.

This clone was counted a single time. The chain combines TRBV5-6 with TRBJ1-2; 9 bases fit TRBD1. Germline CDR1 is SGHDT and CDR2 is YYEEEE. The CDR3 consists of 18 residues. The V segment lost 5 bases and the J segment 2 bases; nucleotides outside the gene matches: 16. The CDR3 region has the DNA TGTGCCAGCAGTCGCTGGTTCGGGACAGGGCGGTCAAACTATGGCTACACCTTC. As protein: CASSRWFGTGRSNYGYTF.

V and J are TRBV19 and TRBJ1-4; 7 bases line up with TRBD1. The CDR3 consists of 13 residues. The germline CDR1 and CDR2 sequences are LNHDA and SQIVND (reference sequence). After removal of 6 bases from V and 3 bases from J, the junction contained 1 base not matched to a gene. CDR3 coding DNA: TGTGCCAGTAGAAGGGGGCCTAATGAAAAACTGTTTTTT. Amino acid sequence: CASRRGPNEKLFF. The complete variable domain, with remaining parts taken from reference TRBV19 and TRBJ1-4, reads DGGITQSPKYLFRKEGQNVTLSCEQNLNHDAMYWYRQDPGQGLRLIYYSQIVNDFQKGDIAEGYSVSREKKESFPLTVTSAQKNPTAFYLCASRRGPNEKLFFGSGTQLSVL.

CDR3 coding DNA: TGTGCCTGCGAGGGACAGGGGGGCGAAAAACTGTTTTTT. Protein sequence: CACEGQGGEKLFF. The chain has TRBV30 and TRBJ1-4, with TRBD1 matching 11 bases. This CDR3 has 13 amino acids. Germline V gene sequence: CDR1 GTSNPN, CDR2 SVGIG (reference sequence). Trimming removed 6 bases from V and 8 bases from J; junction bases left unmatched: 5.

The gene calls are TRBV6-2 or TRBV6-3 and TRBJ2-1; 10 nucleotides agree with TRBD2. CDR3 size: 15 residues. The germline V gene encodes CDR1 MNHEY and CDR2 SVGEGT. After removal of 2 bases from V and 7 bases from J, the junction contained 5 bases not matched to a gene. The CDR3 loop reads CASSYRGLARNEQFF. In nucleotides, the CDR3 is TGTGCCAGCAGTTACAGGGGACTAGCGCGGAATGAGCAGTTCTTC.

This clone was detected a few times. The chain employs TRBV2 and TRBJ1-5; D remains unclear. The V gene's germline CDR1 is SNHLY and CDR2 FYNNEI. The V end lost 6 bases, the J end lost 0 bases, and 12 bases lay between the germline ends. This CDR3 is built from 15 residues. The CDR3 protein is CASRRERASNQPQHF. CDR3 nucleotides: TGTGCCAGCAGGCGGGAGAGGGCTAGCAATCAGCCCCAGCATTTT.

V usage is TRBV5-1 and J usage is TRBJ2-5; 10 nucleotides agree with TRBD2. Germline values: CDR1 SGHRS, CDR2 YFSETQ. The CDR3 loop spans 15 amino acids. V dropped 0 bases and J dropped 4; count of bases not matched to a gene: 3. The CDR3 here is CASSLGASGGETQYF. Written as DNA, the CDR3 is TGCGCCAGCAGCTTGGGGGCTAGCGGGGGAGAGACCCAGTACTTC.

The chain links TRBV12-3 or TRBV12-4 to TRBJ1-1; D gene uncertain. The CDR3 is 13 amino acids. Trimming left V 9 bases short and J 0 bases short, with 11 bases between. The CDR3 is CASLGHMNTEAFF. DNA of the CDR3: TGTGCCAGTCTGGGCCATATGAACACTGAAGCTTTCTTT.

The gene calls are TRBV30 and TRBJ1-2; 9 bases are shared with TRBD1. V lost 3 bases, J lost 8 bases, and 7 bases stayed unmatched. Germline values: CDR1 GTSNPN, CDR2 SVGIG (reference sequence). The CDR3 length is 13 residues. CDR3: CAWRGTGPSGYTF. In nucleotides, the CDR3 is TGTGCCTGGAGGGGGACAGGGCCTAGCGGCTACACCTTC.

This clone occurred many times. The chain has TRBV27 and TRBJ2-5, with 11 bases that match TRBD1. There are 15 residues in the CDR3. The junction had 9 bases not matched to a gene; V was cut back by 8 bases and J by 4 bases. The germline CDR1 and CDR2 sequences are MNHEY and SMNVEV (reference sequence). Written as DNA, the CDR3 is TGTGCCAGCGTGGATCTGGGACAGGGGGGAGAGACCCAGTACTTC. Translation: CASVDLGQGGETQYF.

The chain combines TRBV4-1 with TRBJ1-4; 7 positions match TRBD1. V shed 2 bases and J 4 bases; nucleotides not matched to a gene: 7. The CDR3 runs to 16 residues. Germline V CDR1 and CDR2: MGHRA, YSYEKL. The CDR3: CASSQTPGQNNEKLFF. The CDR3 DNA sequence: TGCGCCAGCAGCCAAACCCCGGGACAGAATAATGAAAAACTGTTTTTT.

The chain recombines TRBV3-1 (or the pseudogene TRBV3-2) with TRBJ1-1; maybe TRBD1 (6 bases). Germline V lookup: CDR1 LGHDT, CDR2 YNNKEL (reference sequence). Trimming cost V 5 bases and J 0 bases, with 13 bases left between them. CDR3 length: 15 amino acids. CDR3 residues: CASSFPGQMNTEAFF. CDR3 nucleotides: TGTGCCAGCAGCTTTCCGGGACAAATGAACACTGAAGCTTTCTTT.

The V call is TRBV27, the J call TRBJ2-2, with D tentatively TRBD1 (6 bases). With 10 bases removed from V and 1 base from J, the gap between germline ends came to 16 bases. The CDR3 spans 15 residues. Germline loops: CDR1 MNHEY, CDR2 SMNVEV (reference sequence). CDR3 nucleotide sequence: TGTGCCACCTCAAAGGGACACCTGAACACCGGGGAGCTGTTTTTT. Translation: CATSKGHLNTGELFF.

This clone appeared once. The CDR3 region has the DNA TGTGCCAGCAGCTTAAGCCCCGGACAGGGAGAGATCTATGGCTACACCTTC. Amino acid sequence: CASSLSPGQGEIYGYTF. The chain joins TRBV7-3 to TRBJ1-2; the match to TRBD1 covers 8 bases. With V trimmed by 1 base and J by 4 bases, 11 bases remained unmatched. This CDR3 region has 17 residues. Germline V gives CDR1 SGHTA, CDR2 FQGTGA.